One and the same sample provided the 8 T cell receptor beta chains below, sequenced in a study of tissue T cells after allogeneic stem cell transplantation. Using immunoSEQ multiplex PCR, the repertoire was profiled, and TCRdb retains in-frame clones only, with some absent. The sample yields around 4,100 clones, around 58% seen once. The sequencing used tissue from the esophagus, collected at autopsy. Receptors were obtained from a female donor of 60 years or more with lung cancer.

This clone was observed a single time. The V call is TRBV24-1, the J call TRBJ2-5, with TRBD2 as a possible D gene (5 bases). Germline V lookup: CDR1 KGHDR, CDR2 SFDVKD. The CDR3 length is 15 residues. Trimming pared 1 base from V and 2 bases from J, leaving 10 bases between. For the CDR3, the DNA is TGTGCCACCAGTGATTTTAGGGAGACACAAGAGACCCAGTACTTC. It is translated as CATSDFRETQETQYF.

This clone is classed as large (0.1 to 1%). CDR3 DNA sequence: TGTGCCAGCAGTTTAAACGGACTTGAAAAACTGTTTTTT. Translating it yields CASSLNGLEKLFF. This sequence joins TRBV28 and TRBJ1-4; D uncertain. CDR1 and CDR2 (germline): MDHEN, SYDVKM. V was trimmed by 2 bases and J by 7 bases, leaving 8 bases between them. This CDR3 spans 13 amino acids.

This chain uses TRBV6-1 with TRBJ1-1, with D possibly matching TRBD1 (5 bases). V was clipped by 3 bases and J by 1 base, with 6 bases between them. The V gene's germline CDR1 is MNHNS and CDR2 SASEGT. This CDR3 is built from 13 residues. The CDR3 sequence: CASSDGQNTEAFF. The CDR3 DNA reads TGTGCCAGCAGTGATGGACAGAACACTGAAGCTTTCTTT.

This rearrangement joins TRBV30 to TRBJ2-3, with 11 bases aligning to TRBD2. The CDR3 is 14 residues long. CDR1 and CDR2 from the germline V gene are GTSNPN and SVGIG (reference sequence). Unmatched junction bases numbered 3, after V lost 3 bases and J lost 4 bases. The CDR3 DNA reads as TGTGCCTGGAGACTAGCGGGGGCCCCAGATACGCAGTATTTT. Encoded protein: CAWRLAGAPDTQYF.

In the case of this clone: Other DNA sequences in this specimen translate into the identical CDR3. This chain joins TRBV7-2 and TRBJ2-5; D is ambiguous. Germline lookup yields CDR1 SGHTA and CDR2 FQGNSA. This CDR3 spans 13 amino acids. V was clipped by 2 bases and J by 1 base, with 5 bases between them. CDR3 DNA: TGTGCCAGCAGCTTAACCCCCCAAGAGACCCAGTACTTC. It encodes CASSLTPQETQYF.

This clone was seen more than once but under ten times. The chain employs TRBV6-5 and TRBJ2-7, with 7 bases lining up with TRBD1. Germline V gene data show CDR1 as MNHEY and CDR2 as SVGAGI. Trimming at V came to 2 bases and at J to 3 bases, leaving 7 bases not matched to a gene. This CDR3 is built from 15 residues. CDR3 amino acids: CASSYKSGQIYEQYF. CDR3 in DNA: TGTGCCAGCAGTTACAAGTCGGGACAGATCTACGAGCAGTACTTC.

This clone was detected only a few times. The chain recombines TRBV9 with TRBJ1-2; D possibly corresponds to TRBD1 (5 bases). This CDR3 is 15 amino acids long. CDR1 and CDR2 from the germline V gene are SGDLS and YYNGEE. Trimming cost V 0 bases and J 0 bases, with 9 bases left between them. The CDR3 DNA sequence: TGTGCCAGCAGCGTAGCTAGGGGCGCTAACTATGGCTACACCTTC. This encodes CASSVARGANYGYTF.

This chain uses TRBV6-6 with TRBJ2-2; D may be TRBD1 (7 bases). The CDR3 totals 14 residues. Trimming cost V 6 bases and J 5 bases, with 13 bases left between them. Per the germline V gene, CDR1 is MNHNY and CDR2 is SVGAGI (reference sequence). This CDR3 reads CASSRGARTGELFF. In DNA form, the CDR3 reads TGTGCCAGCAGCAGGGGGGCGAGGACCGGGGAGCTGTTTTTT.